Below, one T cell receptor (beta chain) is given with its context. A universal primer site came from template switching; cDNA carried unique molecular identifiers. MiXCR, run by TCRdb on the 5' RACE reads, gives a single entry per CDR3 protein. The table records fewer than 900,000 distinct CDR3 sequences, 15% to 20% of them present only once. This record belongs to a study of identical twins. In addition, the sample was reused for a study of T cells expressing NK-cell markers. That paper notes: Sorted CD3+CD56-NKG2C+, CD3+CD56+NKG2C- and CD3+CD56+NKG2C+ T cells were the source of the TCR beta repertoires. HCMV serostatus: seven of eight sequenced donors positive, one negative. Six of the donors carried dominant NKG2C+ clonotypes that took up roughly 1.0-8% of their CD8+ T cells.

Sequenced material: PBMCs. The TCR sequence derives from a woman in her late teens or twenties in good health.

The CDR3 DNA reads TGCGCCAGCAACCTAGACTCCCGAAACGGGGAGCTGTTTTTT. Amino acids: CASNLDSRNGELFF. The V and J genes are TRBV5-1 and TRBJ2-2, with D unclear. Between the trimmed V and J ends, which lost 6 bases and 7 bases, there was a span of 16 bases. CDR1 SGHRS and CDR2 YFSETQ come from the germline V gene. The CDR3 has 14 residues.